A single sample is the source of the 26 T cell receptor beta chains below, sequenced in a study of blood T cell repertoires in COVID-19. Sequenced by immunoSEQ multiplex PCR; TCRdb stores in-frame clones only, minus some. The repertoire consists of more than 85,000 clones, with around three quarters occurring once and the leading ten covering approximately 4.2%. What was sequenced was peripheral blood. The receptor source for this set is a human donor in a cohort sampled during active or convalescent COVID-19.

This clone was detected a few times. The chain links TRBV5-8 to TRBJ2-2; 7 bases are a match to TRBD1. The CDR3 sequence is 17 residues long. Germline V lookup: CDR1 SGHTS, CDR2 YDEGEE. V trimming: 3 bases; J trimming: 1 base; junction bases outside the gene matches: 9. CDR3 coding DNA: TGTGCCAGCAGCTGGGGATACAGGGGCGTGAACACCGGGGAGCTGTTTTTT. Protein product: CASSWGYRGVNTGELFF.

The V gene is TRBV5-6, the J gene TRBJ1-2; D not resolved. The germline gives CDR1 SGHDT, CDR2 YYEEEE. This CDR3 is built from 16 residues. Trimming pared 2 bases from V and 4 bases from J, leaving 18 bases between. The CDR3 DNA follows: TGTGCCAGCAGCTTAATCCCCCCGGAGCGGACCTATGGCTACACCTTC. Translated, it gives CASSLIPPERTYGYTF.

This chain connects TRBV19 to TRBJ1-1; tentative D call: TRBD1 (6 bases). Per the germline V gene, CDR1 is LNHDA and CDR2 is SQIVND (reference sequence). Trimming shortened V by 5 bases and J by 1 base, and 14 bases separated the two germline ends. The CDR3 loop spans 15 amino acids. The CDR3 sequence is CASSLTGHRNTEAFF. CDR3 nucleotides: TGTGCCAGTAGTCTCACGGGACATCGGAACACTGAAGCTTTCTTT.

The chain combines TRBV24-1 with TRBJ2-7; tentatively, D is TRBD1 (5 bases). This CDR3 has 16 amino acids. Germline CDR1 and CDR2: KGHDR and SFDVKD. V gave up 5 bases and J gave up 0 bases, with 16 bases separating them. The CDR3 reads CATSVKGVRSSYEQYF. The CDR3, as DNA: TGTGCCACCAGTGTTAAAGGGGTGAGGAGCTCCTACGAGCAGTACTTC.

This rearrangement joins TRBV12-5 to TRBJ2-3; D might be TRBD1 (6 bases). The CDR3 extends over 15 amino acids. V was cut by 1 base and J by 3 bases, with 11 bases left in between. In germline, CDR1 is LGHNT, CDR2 FRNRAP. The chain's CDR3 is CASGLGFTGTDTQYF. The CDR3 DNA follows: TGTGCTAGTGGTTTGGGCTTTACAGGGACAGATACGCAGTATTTT.

The V call is TRBV6-1, the J call TRBJ2-7; D is perhaps TRBD1 (7 bases). Germline CDR1 MNHNS, CDR2 SASEGT. There are 15 residues in the CDR3. The germline V and J ends were trimmed by 2 bases and 2 bases, with 13 bases remaining between them. Written as DNA, the CDR3 is TGTGCCAGCAGTGAATGGGGAGGACAGGCCTACGAGCAGTACTTC. This sequence encodes CASSEWGGQAYEQYF.

About this clone: The sample has other DNA sequences that encode this CDR3 too. The genes are TRBV19 and TRBJ1-1, with D perhaps TRBD1 (5 bases). CDR1 and CDR2 from the germline V gene are LNHDA and SQIVND (reference sequence). The CDR3 length is 12 residues. Trimming cost V 5 bases and J 4 bases, with 8 bases left between them. The DNA for the CDR3 is TGTGCCAGTAGTTGGGGGGGCACTGAAGCTTTCTTT. Protein product: CASSWGGTEAFF.

This chain uses TRBV6-2 or TRBV6-3 with TRBJ1-5; the D gene is possibly TRBD1 (5 bases). The V and J ends lost 2 bases and 7 bases respectively, with 21 bases between them. Germline V gene sequence: CDR1 MNHEY, CDR2 SVGEGT. The CDR3 is made up of 17 amino acids. The CDR3: CASSYGAGLRLTQPQHF. The CDR3 DNA reads TGTGCCAGCAGTTACGGGGCAGGGTTACGATTGACGCAGCCCCAGCATTTT.

This clone was picked up a small number of times. The chain couples TRBV11-2 to TRBJ1-6; a possible D gene is TRBD1 (6 bases). CDR3 length: 14 amino acids. The germline V and J ends were trimmed by 1 base and 9 bases, with 10 bases remaining between them. Germline V gene lookup returns CDR1 SGHAT and CDR2 FQNNGV. In DNA form, the CDR3 reads TGTGCCAGCAGCTTAGTCGGGGGGGCTTCACCCCTCCACTTT. Residues: CASSLVGGASPLHF. Looking up the rest from reference TRBV11-2 and TRBJ1-6 gives the full variable domain: EAGVAQSPRYKIIEKRQSVAFWCNPISGHATLYWYQQILGQGPKLLIQFQNNGVVDDSQLPKDRFSAERLKGVDSTLKIQPAKLEDSAVYLCASSLVGGASPLHFGNGTRLTVT.

This chain uses TRBV29-1 with TRBJ1-1; 7 bases align to TRBD1. This CDR3 comprises 13 residues. V was clipped by 5 bases and J by 1 base; unmatched bases: 4. Germline lookup yields CDR1 SQVTM and CDR2 ANQGSEA. For the CDR3, the DNA is TGCAGCGTTCAAAACAGGGGGAACACTGAAGCTTTCTTT. Amino acids: CSVQNRGNTEAFF.

The chain links TRBV11-2 to TRBJ2-7; 8 nucleotides align to TRBD1. CDR1 and CDR2 (germline): SGHAT, FQNNGV. The CDR3 extends over 14 amino acids. V shed 5 bases, J shed 0 bases, and the junction held 3 bases outside the gene matches. The CDR3 DNA sequence: TGTGCCAGCAGCGACAGGGGAAGCTCCTACGAGCAGTACTTC. Its protein is CASSDRGSSYEQYF.

The chain employs TRBV6-6 and TRBJ1-2, with D unresolved. Germline V gene lookup returns CDR1 MNHNY and CDR2 SVGAGI (reference sequence). This CDR3 has 14 amino acids. Trimming shortened V by 0 bases and J by 8 bases, and 13 bases separated the two germline ends. CDR3 amino acids: CASSYSGSRNGYTF. The DNA for the CDR3 is TGTGCCAGCAGTTACTCGGGCAGCCGAAACGGCTACACCTTC.

This clone was counted once. The chain couples TRBV18 to TRBJ2-3, with 12 nucleotides matching TRBD1. Per the germline V gene, CDR1 is KGHSH and CDR2 is LQKENI. The CDR3 is 18 amino acids. The trim removed 3 bases at V and 4 bases at J, leaving 11 bases unmatched. The CDR3 nucleotides read TGTGCCAGCTCACCTCCCGGGACAGGGGGCAGGTACTCAGATACGCAGTATTTT. Its translation is CASSPPGTGGRYSDTQYF.

The chain links TRBV4-3 to TRBJ2-7; a weak D match, TRBD2 (6 bases). The V gene lost 2 bases and the J gene lost 1 base, with 12 bases spanning the gap. There are 15 residues in the CDR3. Germline V gene lookup returns CDR1 LGHNA and CDR2 YSLEER. As DNA, the CDR3 is TGCGCCAGCAGCCAATCCGGGACTGGATCCTACGAGCAGTACTTC. This translates into CASSQSGTGSYEQYF.

V usage is TRBV5-4 and J usage is TRBJ2-1, with 13 bases aligning to TRBD2. The ends lost 0 bases at V and 2 bases at J; junction bases unmatched: 5. Germline assignment: CDR1 SGHNT and CDR2 YYREEE (reference sequence). This CDR3 spans 18 amino acids. The CDR3 reads CASSLGTSGGATYNEQFF. In DNA, the CDR3 is TGTGCCAGCAGCTTGGGGACTAGCGGGGGCGCTACCTACAATGAGCAGTTCTTC. Based on the CDR3 plus reference TRBV5-4 and TRBJ2-1, the full variable domain is ETGVTQSPTHLIKTRGQQVTLRCSSQSGHNTVSWYQQALGQGPQFIFQYYREEENGRGNFPPRFSGLQFPNYSSELNVNALELDDSALYLCASSLGTSGGATYNEQFFGPGTRLTVL.

The V gene is TRBV25-1, the J gene TRBJ2-1; perhaps TRBD2 as D (6 bases). V dropped 1 base and J dropped 1 base, with 11 bases sitting between them. The CDR3 is 16 amino acids. Germline-derived CDR1 and CDR2 are MGHDK and SYGVNS. CDR3 in DNA: TGTGCCAGCAGTGAATTGGGGGGTCGGTCCTACAATGAGCAGTTCTTC. Protein: CASSELGGRSYNEQFF.

V is TRBV11-3 and J is TRBJ2-1; D call uncertain. Germline V gene sequence: CDR1 SGHNT, CDR2 YENEEA. The CDR3 consists of 14 residues. V lost 5 bases to trimming and J lost 7 bases, with 15 bases between them. For the CDR3, the DNA is TGTGCCAGCAGCCTTCATACGCTCGGGAATGAGCAGTTCTTC. Its protein product is CASSLHTLGNEQFF.

CDR3 DNA sequence: TGTGCCAGCAGAGACCGGGGGGCTTCCTACGAGCAGTACTTC. Translated, it gives CASRDRGASYEQYF. V usage is TRBV5-6 and J usage is TRBJ2-7, with a possible D match to TRBD2 (7 bases). CDR1 and CDR2 (germline): SGHDT, YYEEEE. The CDR3 contains 14 residues. Trimming pared 5 bases from V and 1 base from J, leaving 13 bases between.

To note about this clone: The sample holds other DNA sequences that translate to the same CDR3. V and J are TRBV19 and TRBJ2-7; 9 bases are shared with TRBD1. The ends lost 2 bases at V and 3 bases at J; junction bases unmatched: 2. There are 14 residues in the CDR3. From germline, CDR1 is LNHDA and CDR2 SQIVND (reference sequence). CDR3 loop: CASSITGGIYEQYF. The CDR3 DNA is TGTGCCAGTAGTATAACAGGGGGCATCTACGAGCAGTACTTC.

As DNA, the CDR3 is TGCGCCAGCAGCTTCACAGGGGTTAATGGCTACACCTTC. Its translation: CASSFTGVNGYTF. The chain has TRBV5-1 and TRBJ1-2, with 7 bases identical to TRBD1. The V gene's germline CDR1 is SGHRS and CDR2 YFSETQ. The length of the CDR3 is 13 residues. Trimming cost V 2 bases and J 6 bases; bases outside gene matches: 4.

This clone was observed a handful of times. This chain joins TRBV27 and TRBJ2-7, with a possible D match to TRBD1 (6 bases). The CDR3 has 14 residues. Germline CDR1 reads MNHEY; CDR2 reads SMNVEV (reference sequence). V lost 8 bases to trimming and J lost 0 bases, with 14 bases between them. CDR3 in DNA: TGTGCCAGCGGACAGAGCCAATTCTCCTACGAGCAGTACTTC. Residues: CASGQSQFSYEQYF.

The chain uses TRBV27 and TRBJ2-7; a weak D match, TRBD1 (6 bases). The CDR3 runs to 13 residues. Between the trimmed V and J ends, which lost 6 bases and 3 bases, there was a span of 12 bases. Per the germline V gene, CDR1 is MNHEY and CDR2 is SMNVEV (reference sequence). CDR3 DNA: TGTGCCAGCAGCCCGGGACAAAGCTACGAGCAGTACTTC. Protein sequence: CASSPGQSYEQYF.

This clone was picked up one time. In DNA, the CDR3 is TGCGCCAGCAGCTTGGAGCAGGGGGCCTACAATGAGCAGTTCTTC. Its protein product is CASSLEQGAYNEQFF. The chain is built from TRBV5-1 and TRBJ2-1, with TRBD1 identical over 7 bases. CDR3 length equals 15 residues. V dropped 0 bases and J dropped 2; count of bases not matched to a gene: 2. Looked up from germline, CDR1 is SGHRS and CDR2 is YFSETQ.

This chain connects TRBV7-9 to TRBJ2-7; no clear D. Per germline, CDR1 SEHNR and CDR2 FQNEAQ (reference sequence). The CDR3 loop spans 15 amino acids. With 1 base removed from V and 4 bases from J, the gap between germline ends came to 14 bases. CDR3 sequence reads: CASSLVHRTFYEQYF. The DNA of the CDR3 is TGTGCCAGCAGCTTAGTCCACAGAACTTTTTACGAGCAGTACTTC.

The chain couples TRBV21-1 to TRBJ1-1. TRBV21-1 is noted as a pseudogene. The CDR3 sequence is 18 residues long. The chain's CDR3 is CASSKEESGTDQNTEAFF. The DNA for the CDR3 is TGTGCCAGCAGCAAAGAGGAGAGCGGAACAGACCAGAACACTGAAGCTTTCTTT.

This sequence joins TRBV19 and TRBJ1-5, with 7 bases that match TRBD1. CDR3 size: 15 residues. The germline V gene has CDR1 LNHDA and CDR2 SQIVND (reference sequence). V lost 7 bases, J lost 2 bases, and 8 bases stayed unmatched. CDR3 sequence reads: CASTRQGKGNQPQHF. CDR3 coding DNA: TGTGCCAGTACCCGACAGGGCAAGGGCAATCAGCCCCAGCATTTT.